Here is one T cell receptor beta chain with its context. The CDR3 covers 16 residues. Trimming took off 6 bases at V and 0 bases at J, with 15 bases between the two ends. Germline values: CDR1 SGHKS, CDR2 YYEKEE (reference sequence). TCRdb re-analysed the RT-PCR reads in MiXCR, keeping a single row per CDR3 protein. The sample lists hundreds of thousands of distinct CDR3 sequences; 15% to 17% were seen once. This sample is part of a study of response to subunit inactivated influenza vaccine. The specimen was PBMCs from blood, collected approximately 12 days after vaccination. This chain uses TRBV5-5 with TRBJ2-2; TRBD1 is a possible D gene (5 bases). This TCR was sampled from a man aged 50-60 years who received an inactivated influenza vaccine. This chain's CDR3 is CASIFRVPANTGELFF. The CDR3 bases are TGTGCCAGCATCTTCAGGGTCCCAGCGAACACCGGGGAGCTGTTTTTT.